This TCR beta chain was recovered during a study of CD8 T cells in Susac syndrome. With random hexamers, reverse transcription was performed on roughly 0.5 to 1 ug of RNA. TCRdb re-called the immunoSEQ multiplex PCR reads through MiXCR, storing one row per CDR3 protein. The sample yields some 150,000 distinct CDR3 sequences, roughly 94% seen once. The V gene end was trimmed by 6 bases and the J gene end by 6 bases; junction bases not matched to a gene: 8. Germline lookup yields CDR1 MDHEN and CDR2 SYDVKM. The CDR3 is made up of 14 amino acids. This TCR came from a human donor in good health. The rearrangement links TRBV28 to TRBJ1-1, with 9 bases that match TRBD1. Sequencing input: CD4+ T cells from PBMCs. CDR3: CASSPGDRAAEAFF. The CDR3 DNA sequence: TGTGCCAGCAGCCCTGGGGACAGGGCGGCTGAAGCTTTCTTT.